Sequencing of this T cell receptor (beta chain) was carried out in a study of technical replicates of blood from several donors. Repertoires were generated with immunoSEQ multiplex PCR, while TCRdb's copy carries only in-frame clones and drops some. The sample yields approximately 89,000 clones, just under 95% seen once. The CDR3 loop spans 14 amino acids. Germline V gene sequence: CDR1 MNHEY, CDR2 SMNVEV (reference sequence). V was cut by 2 bases and J by 0 bases, with 5 bases left in between. The sample was T cells isolated from PBMCs. This receptor was taken from a human donor in good health. V and J are TRBV27 and TRBJ1-3; no reliable D call. As DNA, the CDR3 is TGTGCCAGCAGTTTACAGTACTCTGGAAACACCATATATTTT. It codes for CASSLQYSGNTIYF.